The clone carrying this TCR beta chain was observed a handful of times. What it binds is unknown. This record comes from a study of vaccination and CD4 T cells after COVID-19. The CDR3 runs to 13 residues. Trimming cost V 4 bases and J 3 bases, with 8 bases left between them. Germline CDR1 is SNHLY and CDR2 is FYNNEI. Sequencing of the DNA from cultured CD4+ T cells was carried out with the Oncomine TCR Beta short-read assay. In TCRdb, the PCR reads were re-called with MiXCR into one record per CDR3 protein. The profile shows about 16,000 distinct CDR3 sequences, roughly 50% of them singletons. The sample's treatment: approximately 10-day PBMC culture with coronavirus spike peptide pools or control peptides (ViraFEST assay). PBMCs, plated at about 2.2 million per well, were grown in the presence of roughly 9.8 IU/ml IL-2 and roughly 10 ug/ml peptide pools.

Sequencing used CD4+ T cells from blood, cultured in vitro. The J gene is TRBJ2-3, the V gene TRBV2, with unresolved D. This receptor was taken from a human donor who had recovered from COVID-19. The chain's CDR3 is CASSVGATDTQYF. DNA for the CDR3: TGTGCCAGCAGTGTAGGAGCGACAGATACGCAGTATTTT.